This T cell receptor (beta chain) derives from a study of blood T cell repertoires in COVID-19. On the study more broadly: COVID-19 samples, acute and convalescent, were from the United States, Italy and Spain. PBMCs, B-cell-depleted T cells, or T cells were the source of the cDNA or gDNA that made up the material.

Original methodology: Amplification of reference gene primers provided the estimated nucleated cell counts. Sequencing used immunoSEQ multiplex PCR; TCRdb keeps in-frame clones, though not all of them. V and J calls and clone size come straight from that table; D and trimming were deduced from the DNA. Of 250,000 to 350,000 clones in the sample, approximately 88% were seen once. The CDR3 has 16 residues. Germline-derived CDR1 and CDR2 are SGHNT and YYREEE (reference sequence). The V and J ends lost 0 bases and 5 bases, in that order; junction bases with no gene match: 9. The J gene is TRBJ1-1, the V gene TRBV5-4, with TRBD1 matching 8 bases. This receptor was identified in a man in his late teens or twenties who had recovered from COVID-19. Sequenced sample: peripheral blood. The CDR3 region is CASSLDQGAVLTEAFF. The CDR3 bases are TGTGCCAGCAGCTTGGATCAGGGGGCCGTTTTGACTGAAGCTTTCTTT.